This T cell receptor beta chain derives from a study of blood T cell repertoires in COVID-19. Study details: COVID-19 samples, acute and convalescent, were from the United States, Italy and Spain. PBMCs, B-cell-depleted T cells, or T cells were the source of the cDNA or gDNA that made up the material.

Data came from immunoSEQ multiplex PCR; TCRdb stores just in-frame clones and leaves some out. The sample shows 250,000 to 400,000 clones, more than 70% of them seen only once. The source of this sequence is a woman between 25 and 40 years old with COVID-19, enrolled during active disease. Input material: peripheral blood.

The CDR3, as DNA: TGTGCCAGCAGCTCCGGGACAGGGGCCCTTGGGGCCAACGTCCTGACTTTC. This sequence encodes CASSSGTGALGANVLTF. This chain links TRBV5-6 with TRBJ2-6, with 10 bases identical to TRBD1. V was clipped by 3 bases and J by 3 bases; unmatched bases: 6. Germline V lookup: CDR1 SGHDT, CDR2 YYEEEE. This CDR3 comprises 17 residues.